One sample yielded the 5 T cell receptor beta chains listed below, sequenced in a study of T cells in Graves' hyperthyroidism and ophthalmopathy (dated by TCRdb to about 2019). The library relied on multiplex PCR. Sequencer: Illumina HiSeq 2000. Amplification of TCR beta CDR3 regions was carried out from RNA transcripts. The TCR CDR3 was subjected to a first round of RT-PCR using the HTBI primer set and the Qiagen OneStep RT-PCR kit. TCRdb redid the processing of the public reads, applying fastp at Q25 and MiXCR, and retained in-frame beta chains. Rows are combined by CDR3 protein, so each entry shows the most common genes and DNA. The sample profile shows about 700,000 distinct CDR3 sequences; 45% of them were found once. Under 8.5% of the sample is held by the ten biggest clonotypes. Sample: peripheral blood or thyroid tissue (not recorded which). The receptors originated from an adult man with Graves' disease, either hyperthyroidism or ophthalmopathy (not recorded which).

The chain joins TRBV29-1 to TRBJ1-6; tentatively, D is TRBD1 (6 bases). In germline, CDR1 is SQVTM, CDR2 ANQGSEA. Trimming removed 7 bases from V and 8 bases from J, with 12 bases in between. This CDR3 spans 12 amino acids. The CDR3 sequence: CSATGLDSPLHF. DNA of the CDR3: TGCAGCGCGACAGGTTTGGATTCACCCCTCCACTTT.

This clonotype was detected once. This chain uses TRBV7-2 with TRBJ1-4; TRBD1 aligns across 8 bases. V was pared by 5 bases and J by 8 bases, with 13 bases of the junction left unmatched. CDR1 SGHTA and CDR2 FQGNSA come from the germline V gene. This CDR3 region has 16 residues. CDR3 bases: TGTGCCAGCAGCCAAAACGACAGGGGAGGTGGAGAAAAACTGTTTTTT. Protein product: CASSQNDRGGGEKLFF.

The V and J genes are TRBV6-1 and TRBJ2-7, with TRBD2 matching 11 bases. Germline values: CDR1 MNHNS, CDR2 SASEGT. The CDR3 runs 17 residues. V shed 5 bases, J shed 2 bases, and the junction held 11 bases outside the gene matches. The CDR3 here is CASSYSLAGGRTYEQYF. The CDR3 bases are TGTGCCAGCAGTTACAGTCTAGCGGGGGGTAGGACCTACGAGCAGTACTTC.

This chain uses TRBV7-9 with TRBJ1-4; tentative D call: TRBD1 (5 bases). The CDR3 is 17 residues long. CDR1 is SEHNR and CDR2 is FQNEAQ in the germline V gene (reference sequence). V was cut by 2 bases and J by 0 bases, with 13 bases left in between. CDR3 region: CASSLYVGRATNEKLFF. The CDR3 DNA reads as TGTGCCAGCAGCTTATATGTCGGCAGGGCAACTAATGAAAAACTGTTTTTT. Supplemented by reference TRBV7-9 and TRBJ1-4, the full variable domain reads DTGVSQNPRHKITKRGQNVTFRCDPISEHNRLYWYRQTLGQGPEFLTYFQNEAQLEKSRLLSDRFSAERPKGSFSTLEIQRTEQGDSAMYLCASSLYVGRATNEKLFFGSGTQLSVL.

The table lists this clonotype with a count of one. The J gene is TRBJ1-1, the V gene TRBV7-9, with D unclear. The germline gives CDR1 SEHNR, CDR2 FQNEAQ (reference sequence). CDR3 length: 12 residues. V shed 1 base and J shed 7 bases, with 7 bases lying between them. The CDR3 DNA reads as TGTGCCAGCAGCTTAGGGGATGATGAAGCTTTCTTT. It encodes CASSLGDDEAFF.